Listed here are 9 T cell receptor beta chains from one sample, sequenced in a study of shared clonotypes between healthy human individuals. Produced via immunoSEQ multiplex PCR; TCRdb's table is partial and in-frame only. Seen here are about 530,000 clones, approximately 79% observed once, and the top ten hold approximately 12%. Sequencing was performed on PBMCs. The source of these receptors is a woman between 35 and 50 years old in good health. Some clones in this sample may be carry-over from other donors' samples.

Of note for this clone: One junction end disagrees with the germline gene, perhaps due to a read error. This CDR3 is also generated by other DNA sequences in the sample. The chain employs TRBV28 and TRBJ2-5; TRBD1 agrees at 9 bases. CDR1 is MDHEN, CDR2 SYDVKM, per germline. The CDR3 spans 15 residues. CDR3 in DNA: TGTGCCAGCAGTGACGCACAGGGGGCCGGGGAGACTCAGTACTTC. Its protein product is CASSDAQGAGETQYF.

The chain links TRBV9 to TRBJ2-1; D call uncertain. This CDR3 spans 14 amino acids. V dropped 4 bases and J dropped 2 bases, with 10 bases sitting between them. The germline V gene encodes CDR1 SGDLS and CDR2 YYNGEE. CDR3 nucleotides: TGTGCCAGCAGCCCCCCGGCGCCCTACAATGAGCAGTTCTTC. Translated, it gives CASSPPAPYNEQFF.

The chain combines TRBV5-4 with TRBJ2-1; the D is unclear. V was cut by 0 bases and J by 4 bases, with 11 bases left in between. Looked up from germline, CDR1 is SGHNT and CDR2 is YYREEE (reference sequence). The CDR3 contains 15 residues. Here the CDR3 reads CASSLGLPAYNEQFF. The CDR3 DNA is TGTGCCAGCAGCTTGGGGCTGCCCGCTTACAATGAGCAGTTCTTC.

DNA for the CDR3: TGCGCCAGCAGCCAAGATATGGGACAGACGATGGCTTCGTACTTC. Protein sequence: CASSQDMGQTMASYF. The chain employs TRBV4-1 and TRBJ2-7; 7 bases agree with TRBD1. The J segment lost 12 bases and the V segment lost 0 bases, leaving 14 bases of the junction unmatched. Germline CDR1 MGHRA, CDR2 YSYEKL. This CDR3 comprises 15 residues.

The CDR3 sequence is CASSVSGGRAYNEQFF. The CDR3 DNA reads as TGTGCCAGCAGCGTATCGGGCGGGAGGGCCTACAATGAGCAGTTCTTC. The J gene is TRBJ2-1, the V gene TRBV9; 9 bases match TRBD2. The CDR3 has 16 residues. Unmatched junction bases numbered 4, after V lost 1 base and J lost 2 bases. In germline, CDR1 is SGDLS, CDR2 YYNGEE.

The CDR3 DNA reads as TGTGCCAGCATGGGGGGCAGGGGAGAAGGGGAGCAGTACTTC. It yields the protein CASMGGRGEGEQYF. J is TRBJ2-7 and V is TRBV2; D may match TRBD1 or TRBD2 (6 bases each). Germline CDR1 SNHLY, CDR2 FYNNEI. The V and J ends lost 7 bases and 7 bases respectively, with 20 bases between them. This CDR3 is built from 14 residues.

J is TRBJ1-2 and V is TRBV7-2, with D unresolved. Germline lookup yields CDR1 SGHTA and CDR2 FQGNSA. The CDR3 runs to 15 residues. V lost 1 base to trimming and J lost 6 bases, with 15 bases between them. CDR3 amino acids: CASSLVVLTPDGYTF. The DNA for the CDR3 is TGTGCCAGCAGCTTAGTGGTATTGACCCCTGATGGCTACACCTTC.

This chain joins TRBV4-3 and TRBJ2-5; D unresolved. V lost 0 bases and J lost 6, with 14 bases in between. The CDR3 has 15 amino acids. Germline-derived CDR1 and CDR2 are LGHNA and YSLEER. The CDR3 here is CASSQDYQDTQTQYF. CDR3 nucleotides: TGCGCCAGCAGCCAAGATTACCAAGATACCCAGACCCAGTACTTC.

CDR3 amino acids: CASSLAGSGYTF. CDR3 sequence (DNA): TGTGCCAGCAGTTTAGCAGGGTCGGGCTACACCTTC. The rearrangement joins TRBV28 to TRBJ1-2; a possible D gene is TRBD1 (5 bases). This CDR3 spans 12 amino acids. Trimming took off 2 bases at V and 8 bases at J, with 9 bases between the two ends. Germline CDR1 and CDR2: MDHEN and SYDVKM.